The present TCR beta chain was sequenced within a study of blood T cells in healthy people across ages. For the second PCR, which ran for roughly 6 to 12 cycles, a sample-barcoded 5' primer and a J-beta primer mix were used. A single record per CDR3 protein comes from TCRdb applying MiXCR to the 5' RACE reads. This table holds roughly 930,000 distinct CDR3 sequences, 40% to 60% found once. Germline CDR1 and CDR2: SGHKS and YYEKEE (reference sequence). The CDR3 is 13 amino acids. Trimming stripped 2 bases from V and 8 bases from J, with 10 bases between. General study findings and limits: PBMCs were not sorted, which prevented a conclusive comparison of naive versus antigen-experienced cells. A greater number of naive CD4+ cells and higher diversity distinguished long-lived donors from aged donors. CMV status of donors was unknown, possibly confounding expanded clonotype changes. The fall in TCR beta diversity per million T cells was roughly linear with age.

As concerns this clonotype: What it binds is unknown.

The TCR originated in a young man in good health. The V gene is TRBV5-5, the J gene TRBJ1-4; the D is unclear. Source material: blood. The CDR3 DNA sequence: TGTGCCAGCAGCTTCCAAGAGCGGGAAAAACTGTTTTTT. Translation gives CASSFQEREKLFF.